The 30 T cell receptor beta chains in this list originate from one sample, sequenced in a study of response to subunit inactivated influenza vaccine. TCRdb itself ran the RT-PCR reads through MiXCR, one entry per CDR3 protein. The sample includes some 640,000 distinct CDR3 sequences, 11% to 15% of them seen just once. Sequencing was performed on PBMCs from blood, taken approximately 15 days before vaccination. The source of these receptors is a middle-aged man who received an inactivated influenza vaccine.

The CDR3 DNA reads as TGTGCCAGCGGGAACGGGGTAAGCAATCAGCCCCAGCATTTT. This sequence encodes CASGNGVSNQPQHF. The chain is built from TRBV6-1 and TRBJ1-5; D remains ambiguous. Germline V gives CDR1 MNHNS, CDR2 SASEGT. Trimming left V 8 bases short and J 1 base short, with 12 bases between. The CDR3 runs 14 residues.

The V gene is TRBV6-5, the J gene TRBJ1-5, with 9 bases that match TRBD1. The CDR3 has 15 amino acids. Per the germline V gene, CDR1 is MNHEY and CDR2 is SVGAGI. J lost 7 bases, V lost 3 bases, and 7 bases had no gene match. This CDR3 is CASSYSGTGRQPQHF. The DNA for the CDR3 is TGTGCCAGCAGTTATTCCGGGACAGGGCGACAGCCCCAGCATTTT.

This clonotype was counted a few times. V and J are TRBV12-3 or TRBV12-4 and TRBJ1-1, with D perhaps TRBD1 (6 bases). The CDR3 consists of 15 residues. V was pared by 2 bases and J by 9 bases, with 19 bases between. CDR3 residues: CASSLSSLQGSKAFF. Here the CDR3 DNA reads TGTGCCAGCAGTTTATCCTCCTTACAGGGATCTAAAGCTTTCTTT.

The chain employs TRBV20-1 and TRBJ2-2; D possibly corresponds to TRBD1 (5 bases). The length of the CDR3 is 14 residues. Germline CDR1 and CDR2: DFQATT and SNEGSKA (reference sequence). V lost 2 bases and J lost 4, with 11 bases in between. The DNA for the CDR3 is TGCAGTGCTAGAACCAGGGTGGGCACCGGGGAGCTGTTTTTT. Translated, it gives CSARTRVGTGELFF.

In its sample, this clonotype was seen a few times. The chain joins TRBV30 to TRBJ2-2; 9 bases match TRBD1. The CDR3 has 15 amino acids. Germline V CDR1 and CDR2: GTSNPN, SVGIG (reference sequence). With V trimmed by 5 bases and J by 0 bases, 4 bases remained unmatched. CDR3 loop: CAWGTGTANTGELFF. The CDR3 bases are TGTGCCTGGGGGACAGGGACAGCGAACACCGGGGAGCTGTTTTTT.

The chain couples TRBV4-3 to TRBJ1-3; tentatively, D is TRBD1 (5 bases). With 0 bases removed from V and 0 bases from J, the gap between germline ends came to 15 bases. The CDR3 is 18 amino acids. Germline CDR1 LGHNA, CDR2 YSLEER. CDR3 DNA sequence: TGCGCCAGCAGCCAAGATCTCCCAGGGTCCCACTCTGGAAACACCATATATTTT. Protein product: CASSQDLPGSHSGNTIYF.

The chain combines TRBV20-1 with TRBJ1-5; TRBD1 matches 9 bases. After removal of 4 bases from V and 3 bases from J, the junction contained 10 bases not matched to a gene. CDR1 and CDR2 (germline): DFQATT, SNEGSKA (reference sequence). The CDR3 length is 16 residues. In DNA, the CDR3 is TGCAGTGCTATTCCCTACCGGGACAGGGTCAATCAGCCCCAGCATTTT. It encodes CSAIPYRDRVNQPQHF.

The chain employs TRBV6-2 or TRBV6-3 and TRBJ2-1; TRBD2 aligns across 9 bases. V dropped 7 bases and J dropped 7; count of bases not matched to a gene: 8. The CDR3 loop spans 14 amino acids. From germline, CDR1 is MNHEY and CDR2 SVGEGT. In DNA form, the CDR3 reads TGTGCCAGCACCCTGCGGGGGGGTCTGAATGAGCAGTTCTTC. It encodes CASTLRGGLNEQFF.

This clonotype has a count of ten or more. The CDR3: CASRIAGEGHEQFF. The DNA of the CDR3 is TGTGCCAGCAGGATAGCGGGAGAAGGGCATGAGCAGTTCTTC. The rearrangement uses TRBV6-2 or TRBV6-3 and TRBJ2-1, with 9 positions matching TRBD2. The CDR3 consists of 14 residues. Germline V gene sequence: CDR1 MNHEY, CDR2 SVGEGT. The ends lost 6 bases at V and 8 bases at J; junction bases unmatched: 8.

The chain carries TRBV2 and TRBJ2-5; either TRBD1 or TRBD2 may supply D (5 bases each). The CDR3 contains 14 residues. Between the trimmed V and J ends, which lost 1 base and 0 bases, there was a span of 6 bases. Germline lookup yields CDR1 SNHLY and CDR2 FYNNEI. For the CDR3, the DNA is TGTGCCAGCAGTGAAGGGGGGTACCAAGAGACCCAGTACTTC. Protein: CASSEGGYQETQYF.

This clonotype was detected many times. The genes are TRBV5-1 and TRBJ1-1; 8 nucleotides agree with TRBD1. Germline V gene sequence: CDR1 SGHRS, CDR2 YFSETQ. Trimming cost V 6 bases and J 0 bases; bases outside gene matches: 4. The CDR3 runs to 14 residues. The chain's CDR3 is CASTDRGLNTEAFF. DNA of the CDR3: TGCGCCAGCACCGACAGGGGTTTGAACACTGAAGCTTTCTTT.

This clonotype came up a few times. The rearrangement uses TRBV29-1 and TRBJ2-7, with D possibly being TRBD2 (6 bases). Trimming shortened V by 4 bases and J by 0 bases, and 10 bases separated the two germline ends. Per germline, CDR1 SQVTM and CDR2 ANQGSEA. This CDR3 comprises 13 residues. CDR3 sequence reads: CSVGGTGSYEQYF. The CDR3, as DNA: TGCAGCGTTGGCGGGACTGGCTCCTACGAGCAGTACTTC.

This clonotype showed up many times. Here the CDR3 DNA reads TGTGCCAGCAGTTTAAGCGATTTTAGCAATCAGCCCCAGCATTTT. Translated, it gives CASSLSDFSNQPQHF. V and J are TRBV12-3 or TRBV12-4 and TRBJ1-5; unclear D gene. Deletions cut 2 bases from V and 0 bases from J, with 8 bases between. The CDR3 spans 15 residues.

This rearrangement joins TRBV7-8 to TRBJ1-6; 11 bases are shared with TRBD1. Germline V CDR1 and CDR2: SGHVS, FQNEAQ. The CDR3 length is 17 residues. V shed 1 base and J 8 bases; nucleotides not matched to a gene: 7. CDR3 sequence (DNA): TGTGCCAGCAGCTTAGAACCCTGGACAGGGGGCTATTCACCCCTCCACTTT. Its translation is CASSLEPWTGGYSPLHF.

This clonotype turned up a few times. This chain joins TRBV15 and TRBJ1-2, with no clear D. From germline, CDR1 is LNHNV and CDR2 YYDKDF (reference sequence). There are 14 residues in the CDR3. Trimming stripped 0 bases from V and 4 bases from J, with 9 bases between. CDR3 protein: CATSRDLQLYGYTF. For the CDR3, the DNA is TGTGCCACCAGCAGAGATCTACAGCTCTATGGCTACACCTTC.

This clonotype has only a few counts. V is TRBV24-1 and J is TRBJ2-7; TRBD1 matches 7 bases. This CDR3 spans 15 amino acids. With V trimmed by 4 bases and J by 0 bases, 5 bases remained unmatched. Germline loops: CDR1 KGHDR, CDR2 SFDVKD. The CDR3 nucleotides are TGTGCCACCAGTGACCACCGGGACAGCTCCTACGAGCAGTACTTC. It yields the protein CATSDHRDSSYEQYF.

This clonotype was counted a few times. This CDR3 is CASSISRFQETQYF. The CDR3 coding sequence is TGTGCCAGCAGCATAAGTAGGTTTCAAGAGACCCAGTACTTC. The chain couples TRBV7-2 to TRBJ2-5; no clear D. The CDR3 length is 14 residues. Germline CDR1 is SGHTA and CDR2 is FQGNSA. Between the trimmed V and J ends, which lost 5 bases and 2 bases, there was a span of 12 bases.

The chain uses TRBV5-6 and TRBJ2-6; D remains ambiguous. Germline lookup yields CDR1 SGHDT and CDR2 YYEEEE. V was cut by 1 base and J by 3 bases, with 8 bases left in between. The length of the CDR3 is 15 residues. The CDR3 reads CASSLRAVGANVLTF. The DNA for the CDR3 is TGTGCCAGCAGCTTGCGTGCGGTTGGGGCCAACGTCCTGACTTTC.

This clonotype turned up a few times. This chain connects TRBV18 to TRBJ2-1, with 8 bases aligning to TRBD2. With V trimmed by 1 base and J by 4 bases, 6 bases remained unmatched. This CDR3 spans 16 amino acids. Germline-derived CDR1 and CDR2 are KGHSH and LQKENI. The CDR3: CASSPRIQRGYNEQFF. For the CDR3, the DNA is TGTGCCAGCTCACCACGAATCCAGCGGGGGTACAATGAGCAGTTCTTC.

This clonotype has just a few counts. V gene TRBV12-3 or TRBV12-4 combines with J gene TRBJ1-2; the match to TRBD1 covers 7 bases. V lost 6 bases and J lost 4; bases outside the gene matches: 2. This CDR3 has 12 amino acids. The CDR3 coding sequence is TGTGCCAGCAGGGGGACAGCCTATGGCTACACCTTC. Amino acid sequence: CASRGTAYGYTF.

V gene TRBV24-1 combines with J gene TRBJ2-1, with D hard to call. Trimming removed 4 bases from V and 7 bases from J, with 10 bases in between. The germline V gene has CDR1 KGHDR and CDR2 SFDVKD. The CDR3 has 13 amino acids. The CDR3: CATSDYGRNEQFF. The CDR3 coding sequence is TGTGCCACCAGTGACTATGGACGAAATGAGCAGTTCTTC.

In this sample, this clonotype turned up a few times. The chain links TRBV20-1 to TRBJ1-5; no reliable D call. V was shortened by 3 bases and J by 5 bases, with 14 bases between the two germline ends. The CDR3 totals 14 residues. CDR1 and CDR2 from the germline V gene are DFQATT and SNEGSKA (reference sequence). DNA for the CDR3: TGCAGTGCTAGTACGGGGAATAGATATCAGCCCCAGCATTTT. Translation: CSASTGNRYQPQHF.

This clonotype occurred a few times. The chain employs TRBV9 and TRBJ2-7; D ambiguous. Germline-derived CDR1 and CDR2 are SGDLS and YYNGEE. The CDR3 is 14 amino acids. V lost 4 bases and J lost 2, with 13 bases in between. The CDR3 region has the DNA TGTGCCAGCAGCCCTGAAACCTTCCCCTACGAGCAGTACTTC. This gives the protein CASSPETFPYEQYF.

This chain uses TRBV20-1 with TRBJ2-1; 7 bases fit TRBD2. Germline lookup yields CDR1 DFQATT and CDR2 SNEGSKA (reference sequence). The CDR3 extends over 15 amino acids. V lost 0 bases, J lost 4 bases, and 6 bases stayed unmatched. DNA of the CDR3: TGCAGTGCTAGAGATCACCAGCGGGGTTACAATGAGCAGTTCTTC. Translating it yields CSARDHQRGYNEQFF.

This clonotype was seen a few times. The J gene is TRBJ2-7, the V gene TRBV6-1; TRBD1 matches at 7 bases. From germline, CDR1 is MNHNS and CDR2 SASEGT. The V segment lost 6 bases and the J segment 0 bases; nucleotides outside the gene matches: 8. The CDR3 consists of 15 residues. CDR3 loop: CASRRQGTSSYEQYF. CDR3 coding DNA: TGTGCCAGCAGGAGACAGGGCACAAGCTCCTACGAGCAGTACTTC.

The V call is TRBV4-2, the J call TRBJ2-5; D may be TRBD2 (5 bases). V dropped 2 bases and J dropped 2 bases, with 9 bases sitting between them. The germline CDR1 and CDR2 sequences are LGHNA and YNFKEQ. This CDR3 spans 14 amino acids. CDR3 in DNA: TGTGCCAGCAGCCAATGGAGCGGACAAGAGACCCAGTACTTC. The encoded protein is CASSQWSGQETQYF.

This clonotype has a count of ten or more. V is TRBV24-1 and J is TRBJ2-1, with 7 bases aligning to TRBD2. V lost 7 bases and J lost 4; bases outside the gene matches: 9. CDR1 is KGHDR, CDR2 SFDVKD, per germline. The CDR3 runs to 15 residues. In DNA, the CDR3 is TGTGCCACCAGCAAACCGGGACTAAGTTACAATGAGCAGTTCTTC. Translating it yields CATSKPGLSYNEQFF.

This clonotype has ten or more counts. The CDR3 sequence is CASSQDRYEQYF. The CDR3 nucleotides read TGTGCCAGCAGCCAAGATCGGTACGAGCAGTACTTC. This sequence joins TRBV14 and TRBJ2-7; D unresolved. The germline V gene has CDR1 SGHDN and CDR2 FVKESK. Trimming pared 0 bases from V and 4 bases from J, leaving 4 bases between. The CDR3 is made up of 12 amino acids.

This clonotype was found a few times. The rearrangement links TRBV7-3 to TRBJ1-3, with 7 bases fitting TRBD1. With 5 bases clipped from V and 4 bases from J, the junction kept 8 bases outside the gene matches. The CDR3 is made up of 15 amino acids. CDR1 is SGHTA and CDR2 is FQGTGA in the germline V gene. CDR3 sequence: CASSPQGERGNTIYF. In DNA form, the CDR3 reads TGTGCCAGCAGCCCTCAGGGGGAAAGGGGAAACACCATATATTTT.

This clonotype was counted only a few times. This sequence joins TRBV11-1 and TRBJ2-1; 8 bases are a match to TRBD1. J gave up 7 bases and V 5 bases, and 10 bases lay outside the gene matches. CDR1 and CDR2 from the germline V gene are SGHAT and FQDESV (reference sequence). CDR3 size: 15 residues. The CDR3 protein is CASSLGGQVMNEQFF. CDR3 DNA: TGTGCCAGCAGCCTGGGGGGACAGGTGATGAATGAGCAGTTCTTC.